This TCR beta chain was captured by sequencing in a study of blood T cell repertoires in COVID-19. Across the study: Samples representing acute and convalescent COVID-19 were sourced from the United States, Italy and Spain. PBMCs, B-cell-depleted T cells, or T cells were the source of the cDNA or gDNA that made up the material.

With 1 base removed from V and 10 bases from J, the gap between germline ends came to 11 bases. There are 13 residues in the CDR3. Germline V gene data show CDR1 as SGHTA and CDR2 as FQGNSA. In the original processing: For nucleated cells, counts were estimated from reference gene primer amplification. The assay was immunoSEQ multiplex PCR, and TCRdb's table has in-frame clones only and misses some. The V and J calls and clone size are taken from that table; D and trimming were inferred from the DNA. The sample contains over 200,000 clones, about four fifths of which appear only once. The TCR originated in a middle-aged man with active or convalescent COVID-19. The sequenced material came from peripheral blood. The V call is TRBV7-2, the J call TRBJ1-5; the D is unclear. The CDR3 loop reads CASSLEEDTPQHF. The CDR3 region has the DNA TGTGCCAGCAGCTTAGAAGAGGATACCCCCCAGCATTTT. Full variable domain (missing parts from reference TRBV7-2 and TRBJ1-5): GAGVSQSPSNKVTEKGKDVELRCDPISGHTALYWYRQSLGQGLEFLIYFQGNSAPDKSGLPSDRFSAERTGGSVSTLTIQRTQQEDSAVYLCASSLEEDTPQHFGDGTRLSIL.